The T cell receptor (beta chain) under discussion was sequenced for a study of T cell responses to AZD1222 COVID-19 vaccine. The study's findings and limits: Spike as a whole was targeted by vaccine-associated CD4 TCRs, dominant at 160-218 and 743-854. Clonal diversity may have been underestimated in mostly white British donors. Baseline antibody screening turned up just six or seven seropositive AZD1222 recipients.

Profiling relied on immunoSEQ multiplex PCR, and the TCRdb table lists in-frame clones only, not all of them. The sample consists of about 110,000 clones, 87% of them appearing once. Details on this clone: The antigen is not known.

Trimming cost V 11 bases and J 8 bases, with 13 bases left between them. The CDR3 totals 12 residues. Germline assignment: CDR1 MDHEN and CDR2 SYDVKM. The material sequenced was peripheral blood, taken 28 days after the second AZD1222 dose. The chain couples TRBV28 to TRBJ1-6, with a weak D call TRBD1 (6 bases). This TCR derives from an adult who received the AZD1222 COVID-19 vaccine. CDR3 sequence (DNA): TGTGCCTCAGGGGAGTTGGATTCACCCCTCCACTTT. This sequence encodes CASGELDSPLHF.